This T cell receptor (beta chain) originates from a study of blood T cell repertoires in COVID-19. Study information: Both acute and convalescent COVID-19 samples were obtained from the United States, Italy and Spain.

Authors' data handling: Amplification of reference gene primers was used by the study to estimate nucleated cell counts. The assay was immunoSEQ multiplex PCR, and TCRdb's table has in-frame clones only and misses some. The V and J calls and the clone size are those of that table, but D and trimming were determined from the DNA. The data contain roughly 310,000 clones, more than 75% of them singletons. Trimming removed 3 bases from V and 4 bases from J; junction bases left unmatched: 8. Germline V lookup: CDR1 KGHDR, CDR2 SFDVKD. CDR3 length: 16 amino acids. The chain joins TRBV24-1 to TRBJ2-3; 8 nucleotides match TRBD1. The sequence was obtained from a woman aged 50 to 65 with active or convalescent COVID-19. The sample consisted of peripheral blood. CDR3 in DNA: TGTGCCACCAGTGATCCAGGGGGCACGTTGGCAGATACGCAGTATTTT. It yields the protein CATSDPGGTLADTQYF.